Presented here are 27 T cell receptor beta chains from one specimen sequenced in a study of graft-versus-host responses after intestinal transplantation. The protocol was immunoSEQ multiplex PCR, while the TCRdb copy is restricted to in-frame clones and leaves out a portion. The table lists around 110,000 clones, roughly 86% of them singletons. Which antigens these TCRs recognize remains unknown. The sequencing here drew on unstimulated CD4+ T cells sorted from spleen or lymph node cells, taken before transplant. The receptors stem from a human donor who was the organ donor for an intestinal transplant.

The gene calls are TRBV6-5 and TRBJ2-3; TRBD1 might be the D (6 bases). The CDR3 has 15 residues. In germline, CDR1 is MNHEY, CDR2 SVGAGI. V was cut by 2 bases and J by 10 bases, with 19 bases left in between. The CDR3 DNA sequence: TGTGCCAGCAGTTACGCAATTCAATCGACAGGAGCGCAGTATTTT. Protein product: CASSYAIQSTGAQYF.

This chain joins TRBV19 and TRBJ2-1; TRBD1 matches 12 bases. J lost 6 bases, V lost 8 bases, and 8 bases had no gene match. Looked up from germline, CDR1 is LNHDA and CDR2 is SQIVND (reference sequence). The CDR3 is 15 residues long. CDR3 DNA sequence: TGTGCCAGTTCGGGGACAGGGGGCTTTGGCAATGAGCAGTTCTTC. This codes for CASSGTGGFGNEQFF.

In its sample, this clone was seen once. The chain couples TRBV14 to TRBJ2-4, with 8 bases identical to TRBD2. The ends lost 4 bases at V and 8 bases at J; junction bases unmatched: 13. This CDR3 is 16 amino acids long. Germline CDR1 and CDR2: SGHDN and FVKESK. In DNA, the CDR3 is TGTGCCAGCAGCCGGGAGCGGGGGATTATGGGAGACATTCAGTACTTC. As protein: CASSRERGIMGDIQYF.

The rearrangement links TRBV27 to TRBJ1-6, with TRBD1 matching over 8 bases. The V segment lost 8 bases and the J segment 2 bases; nucleotides outside the gene matches: 5. The CDR3 extends over 15 amino acids. Germline loops: CDR1 MNHEY, CDR2 SMNVEV (reference sequence). The DNA of the CDR3 is TGTGCCAGCGGACCAGGGGGCGCCTATAATTCACCCCTCCACTTT. It is translated as CASGPGGAYNSPLHF.

CDR3 DNA: TGCGCCAGCAGCCGGGACAGGGGAGACACTGAAGCTTTCTTT. It is translated as CASSRDRGDTEAFF. The chain is built from TRBV5-1 and TRBJ1-1; 10 bases match TRBD1. After removal of 4 bases from V and 3 bases from J, the junction contained 3 bases not matched to a gene. The CDR3 sequence is 14 residues long. The germline CDR1 and CDR2 sequences are SGHRS and YFSETQ.

The V call is TRBV7-9, the J call TRBJ1-2; no clear D gene. CDR3 length: 14 amino acids. V lost 1 base and J lost 9, with 15 bases in between. Germline CDR1 SEHNR, CDR2 FQNEAQ (reference sequence). The CDR3 sequence is CASSLDVSRESYTF. Here the CDR3 DNA reads TGTGCCAGCAGCTTAGACGTTTCCCGTGAAAGCTACACCTTC.

This chain links TRBV6-5 with TRBJ1-3, with a weak D call TRBD1 (6 bases). CDR1 and CDR2 from the germline V gene are MNHEY and SVGAGI. This CDR3 has 15 residues. Trimming stripped 4 bases from V and 2 bases from J, with 12 bases between. In nucleotides, the CDR3 is TGTGCCAGCAGTTTGGACAGATTTACTGGAAACACCATATATTTT. As protein: CASSLDRFTGNTIYF.

This chain connects TRBV28 to TRBJ2-5, with TRBD2 matching 10 bases. Losses at the gene ends were 6 bases for V and 0 bases for J; bases not matched to a gene: 4. CDR3 size: 15 residues. Germline CDR1 reads MDHEN; CDR2 reads SYDVKM. This CDR3 is CASSPGLAYQETQYF. CDR3 nucleotide sequence: TGTGCCAGCAGCCCGGGACTAGCGTACCAAGAGACCCAGTACTTC.

This chain links TRBV6-4 with TRBJ2-3; 9 nucleotides align to TRBD2. Per the germline V gene, CDR1 is MRHNA and CDR2 is SNTAGT. This CDR3 comprises 14 residues. V dropped 4 bases and J dropped 6; count of bases not matched to a gene: 5. CDR3 sequence: CASSVAGEVDTQYF. DNA for the CDR3: TGTGCCAGCAGTGTAGCGGGGGAAGTCGATACGCAGTATTTT.

The V gene is TRBV6-5, the J gene TRBJ2-7, with TRBD2 matching 7 bases. Germline-derived CDR1 and CDR2 are MNHEY and SVGAGI. The V and J ends lost 5 bases and 3 bases, in that order; junction bases with no gene match: 7. The CDR3 has 14 residues. CDR3 DNA: TGTGCCAGCAGTCCCCGTCTAGCGGTCTACGAGCAGTACTTC. Its translation: CASSPRLAVYEQYF.

This chain joins TRBV9 and TRBJ2-7, with D tentatively TRBD1 (5 bases). This CDR3 is built from 15 residues. Trimming took 0 bases from V and 1 from J, leaving 11 bases between them. Germline CDR1 is SGDLS and CDR2 is YYNGEE. The CDR3 DNA is TGTGCCAGCAGCGTAGGTCCAGGGATATCCTACGAGCAGTACTTC. Amino acids: CASSVGPGISYEQYF. The full variable domain, in which reference TRBV9 and TRBJ2-7 provide the parts outside the CDR3, is DSGVTQTPKHLITATGQRVTLRCSPRSGDLSVYWYQQSLDQGLQFLIQYYNGEERAKGNILERFSAQQFPDLHSELNLSSLELGDSALYFCASSVGPGISYEQYFGPGTRLTVT.

This chain joins TRBV11-2 and TRBJ2-3; D gene ambiguous. V was cut by 3 bases and J by 6 bases, with 10 bases left in between. CDR1 is SGHAT and CDR2 is FQNNGV in the germline V gene. CDR3 length equals 13 residues. As DNA, the CDR3 is TGTGCCAGCAGCTTCGGATACGCGGATACGCAGTATTTT. Translation: CASSFGYADTQYF.

The rearrangement joins TRBV10-2 to TRBJ1-1; 8 positions agree with TRBD1. V lost 8 bases to trimming and J lost 2 bases; unmatched junction nucleotides: 4. CDR3 length: 13 residues. Germline CDR1 is WSHSY and CDR2 is SAAADI. Here the CDR3 DNA reads TGCGCCAGCTCAGGACAGGGTAACACTGAAGCTTTCTTT. Residues: CASSGQGNTEAFF.

This sequence joins TRBV29-1 and TRBJ2-7; D may be TRBD2 (6 bases). This CDR3 is built from 13 residues. V lost 3 bases, J lost 2 bases, and 11 bases lay in between. Per germline, CDR1 SQVTM and CDR2 ANQGSEA. The DNA of the CDR3 is TGCAGCGTTGATGGAGGGGCGACCTACGAGCAGTACTTC. It specifies CSVDGGATYEQYF.

This chain uses TRBV6-5 with TRBJ1-2; no definite D call. Trimming stripped 0 bases from V and 8 bases from J, with 13 bases between. CDR3 length equals 14 residues. The germline CDR1 and CDR2 sequences are MNHEY and SVGAGI. The CDR3 DNA is TGTGCCAGCAGTTACTCAGGGCGGCATAAAGGCTACACCTTC. Translation gives CASSYSGRHKGYTF.

This clone was seen a single time. The rearrangement joins TRBV6-1 to TRBJ2-2, with D hard to call. With 2 bases removed from V and 0 bases from J, the gap between germline ends came to 4 bases. Looked up from germline, CDR1 is MNHNS and CDR2 is SASEGT. The length of the CDR3 is 14 residues. The CDR3 bases are TGTGCCAGCAGTGAACAGCCGAACACCGGGGAGCTGTTTTTT. Translation: CASSEQPNTGELFF.

CDR3 protein: CASRLETQYF. CDR3 coding DNA: TGTGCAAGTCGCTTAGAGACCCAGTACTTC. V is TRBV12-2 and J is TRBJ2-5. TRBV12-2 is described as a pseudogene. CDR3 length: 10 amino acids.

This clone appeared once. The chain carries TRBV5-5 and TRBJ1-1; D is possibly TRBD1 (6 bases). Germline CDR1 is SGHKS and CDR2 is YYEKEE (reference sequence). V was pared by 5 bases and J by 3 bases, with 14 bases between. This CDR3 has 14 amino acids. The CDR3 region has the DNA TGTGCCAGCAGTATTTCAGGGGTATACACTGAAGCTTTCTTT. Protein product: CASSISGVYTEAFF.

About this clone: Other DNA sequences in the sample encode the same CDR3. The CDR3 here is CASSLKETQYF. Written as DNA, the CDR3 is TGTGCCAGCAGCTTAAAAGAGACCCAGTACTTC. The chain has TRBV7-9 and TRBJ2-5; D remains ambiguous. CDR3 length: 11 residues. Trimming shortened V by 2 bases and J by 3 bases, and 1 base separated the two germline ends. Germline CDR1 is SEHNR and CDR2 is FQNEAQ (reference sequence).

The J gene is TRBJ2-2, the V gene TRBV7-9; TRBD1 agrees at 8 bases. In germline, CDR1 is SEHNR, CDR2 FQNEAQ (reference sequence). With 7 bases clipped from V and 6 bases from J, the junction kept 13 bases outside the gene matches. CDR3 length: 16 residues. The CDR3 DNA reads as TGTGCCAGCACCGAATCTAGGACAGGGTGGGCCGGGGAGCTGTTTTTT. Protein product: CASTESRTGWAGELFF.

The chain carries TRBV29-1 and TRBJ2-3; D remains ambiguous. The CDR3 has 13 amino acids. CDR1 and CDR2 (germline): SQVTM, ANQGSEA. Trimming removed 6 bases from V and 2 bases from J, with 12 bases in between. CDR3 amino acids: CSVTPFPTDTQYF. CDR3 sequence (DNA): TGCAGCGTGACACCTTTCCCCACAGATACGCAGTATTTT.

Here the CDR3 reads CASSSSDSPGYTF. CDR3 bases: TGTGCCAGTAGTTCATCGGACAGCCCGGGCTACACCTTC. This chain joins TRBV19 and TRBJ1-2; perhaps TRBD1 as D (6 bases). Germline values: CDR1 LNHDA, CDR2 SQIVND (reference sequence). The CDR3 spans 13 residues. The V gene lost 5 bases and the J gene lost 8 bases, with 15 bases spanning the gap.

The chain couples TRBV5-1 to TRBJ2-3; D gene ambiguous. Trimming removed 0 bases from V and 1 base from J, with 9 bases in between. Germline V gene data show CDR1 as SGHRS and CDR2 as YFSETQ. CDR3 length: 15 amino acids. CDR3 sequence: CASSLASTRTDTQYF. The CDR3 DNA follows: TGCGCCAGCAGCTTGGCGTCTACCCGCACAGATACGCAGTATTTT.

This clone was counted a few times. This CDR3 is CASSKGGSGNTIYF. The CDR3 nucleotides are TGTGCCAGCAGCAAGGGGGGCTCTGGAAACACCATATATTTT. V and J are TRBV21-1 and TRBJ1-3. TRBV21-1 is an annotated pseudogene. This CDR3 has 14 residues.

The chain employs TRBV7-2 and TRBJ2-7; 9 nucleotides align to TRBD2. Germline CDR1 and CDR2: SGHTA and FQGNSA. This CDR3 spans 19 amino acids. Germline trimming cut 5 bases from V and 5 bases from J; bases unmatched to any gene: 22. The CDR3 nucleotides read TGTGCCAGCAGCCCCAGGGGGGCTAGCGGGGCGGGGGGAGGCCACGAGCAGTACTTC. It translates to CASSPRGASGAGGGHEQYF.

This chain connects TRBV6-5 to TRBJ1-3, with D unclear. The CDR3 has 14 residues. CDR1 and CDR2 (germline): MNHEY, SVGAGI. The V and J ends lost 8 bases and 0 bases respectively, with 11 bases between them. This CDR3 is CASSFRTSGNTIYF. The CDR3 DNA follows: TGTGCCAGCTCGTTCAGGACCTCTGGAAACACCATATATTTT.

The chain has TRBV11-2 and TRBJ2-1, with D hard to call. The V gene's germline CDR1 is SGHAT and CDR2 FQNNGV. The V gene lost 4 bases and the J gene lost 5 bases, with 12 bases spanning the gap. CDR3 length: 14 amino acids. This chain's CDR3 is CASSSDGINNEQFF. The CDR3 nucleotides read TGTGCCAGCAGCTCGGACGGAATAAACAATGAGCAGTTCTTC.